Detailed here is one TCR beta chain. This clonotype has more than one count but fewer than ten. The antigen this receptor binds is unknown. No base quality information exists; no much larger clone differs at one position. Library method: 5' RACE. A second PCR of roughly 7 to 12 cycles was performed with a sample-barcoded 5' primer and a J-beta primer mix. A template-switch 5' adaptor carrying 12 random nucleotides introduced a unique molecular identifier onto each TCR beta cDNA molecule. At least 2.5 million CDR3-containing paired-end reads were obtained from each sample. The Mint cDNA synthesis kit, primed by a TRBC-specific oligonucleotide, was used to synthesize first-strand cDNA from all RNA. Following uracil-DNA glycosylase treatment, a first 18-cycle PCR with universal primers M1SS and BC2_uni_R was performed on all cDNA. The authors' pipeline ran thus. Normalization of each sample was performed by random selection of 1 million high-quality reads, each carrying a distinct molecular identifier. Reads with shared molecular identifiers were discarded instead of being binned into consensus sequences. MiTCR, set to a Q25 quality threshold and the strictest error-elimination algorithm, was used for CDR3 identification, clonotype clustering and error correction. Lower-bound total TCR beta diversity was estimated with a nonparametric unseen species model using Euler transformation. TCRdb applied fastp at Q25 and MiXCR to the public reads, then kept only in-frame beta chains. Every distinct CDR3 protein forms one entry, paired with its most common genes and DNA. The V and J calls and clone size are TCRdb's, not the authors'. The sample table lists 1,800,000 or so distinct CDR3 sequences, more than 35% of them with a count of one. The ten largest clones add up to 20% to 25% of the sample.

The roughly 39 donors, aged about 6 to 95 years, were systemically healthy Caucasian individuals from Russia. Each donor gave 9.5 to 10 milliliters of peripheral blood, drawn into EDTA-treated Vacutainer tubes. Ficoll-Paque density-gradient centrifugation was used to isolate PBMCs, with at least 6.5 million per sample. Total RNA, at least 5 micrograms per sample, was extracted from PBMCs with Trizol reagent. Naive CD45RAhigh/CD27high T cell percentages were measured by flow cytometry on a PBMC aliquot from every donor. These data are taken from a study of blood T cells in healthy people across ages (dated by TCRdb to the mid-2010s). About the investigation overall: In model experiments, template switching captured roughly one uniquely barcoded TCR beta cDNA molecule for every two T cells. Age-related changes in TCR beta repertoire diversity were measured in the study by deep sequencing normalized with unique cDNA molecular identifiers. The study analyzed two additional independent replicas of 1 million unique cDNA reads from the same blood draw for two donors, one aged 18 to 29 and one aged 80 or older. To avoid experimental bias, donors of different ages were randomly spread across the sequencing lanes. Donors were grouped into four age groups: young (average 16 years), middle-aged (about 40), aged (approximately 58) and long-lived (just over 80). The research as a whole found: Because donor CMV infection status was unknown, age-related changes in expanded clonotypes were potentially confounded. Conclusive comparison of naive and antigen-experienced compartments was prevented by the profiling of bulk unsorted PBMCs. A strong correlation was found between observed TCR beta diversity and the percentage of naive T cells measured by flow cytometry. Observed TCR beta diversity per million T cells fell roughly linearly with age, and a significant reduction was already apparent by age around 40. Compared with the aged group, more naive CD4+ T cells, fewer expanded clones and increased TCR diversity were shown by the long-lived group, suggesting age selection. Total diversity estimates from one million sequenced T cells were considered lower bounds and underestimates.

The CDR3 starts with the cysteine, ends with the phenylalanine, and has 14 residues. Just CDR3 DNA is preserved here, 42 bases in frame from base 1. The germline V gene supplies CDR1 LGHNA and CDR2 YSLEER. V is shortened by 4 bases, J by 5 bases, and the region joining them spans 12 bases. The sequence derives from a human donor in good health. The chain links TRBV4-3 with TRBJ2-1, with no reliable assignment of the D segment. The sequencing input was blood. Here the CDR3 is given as CASSLIGIDNEQFF. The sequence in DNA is TGCGCCAGCAGCCTTATAGGGATCGACAATGAGCAGTTCTTC.